Presented here are 30 T cell receptor beta chains from one specimen sequenced in a study of T cells in localized non-small cell lung cancer. Repertoires were generated with immunoSEQ multiplex PCR, while TCRdb's copy carries only in-frame clones and drops some. The data contain tens of thousands of clones, under 90% of them seen just once; the ten biggest clones take up under 7.5%. The sample here was peripheral blood mononuclear cells, taken before any cancer treatment. These receptors originate from a male donor at least 60 years old with stage II lung adenocarcinoma.

CDR3 amino acids: CASSLRTGDYGYTF. CDR3 in DNA: TGTGCCAGCAGCTTACGGACAGGGGACTATGGCTACACCTTC. The chain uses TRBV5-4 and TRBJ1-2, with 9 bases that match TRBD1. The germline CDR1 and CDR2 sequences are SGHNT and YYREEE (reference sequence). The CDR3 consists of 14 residues. V lost 2 bases and J lost 3; bases outside the gene matches: 2. Combining the CDR3 with reference TRBV5-4 and TRBJ1-2 gives the whole variable domain ETGVTQSPTHLIKTRGQQVTLRCSSQSGHNTVSWYQQALGQGPQFIFQYYREEENGRGNFPPRFSGLQFPNYSSELNVNALELDDSALYLCASSLRTGDYGYTFGSGTRLTVV.

V gene TRBV18 combines with J gene TRBJ2-1; D is uncertain. V was pared by 2 bases and J by 5 bases, with 4 bases between. Germline V gene lookup returns CDR1 KGHSH and CDR2 LQKENI. This CDR3 comprises 12 residues. CDR3: CASSPMNNEQFF. The DNA of the CDR3 is TGTGCCAGCTCACCAATGAACAATGAGCAGTTCTTC.

The chain carries TRBV6-1 and TRBJ2-1; TRBD2 might be the D (5 bases). Per the germline V gene, CDR1 is MNHNS and CDR2 is SASEGT. V gave up 6 bases and J gave up 10 bases, with 10 bases separating them. The CDR3 is made up of 11 amino acids. The CDR3 DNA reads as TGTGCCAGCAGCCTTAGGAGGGAGCAGTTCTTC. Its protein product is CASSLRREQFF.

The V and J genes are TRBV11-2 and TRBJ2-7; maybe TRBD2 (6 bases). Germline V gene sequence: CDR1 SGHAT, CDR2 FQNNGV. Trimming took off 4 bases at V and 6 bases at J, with 16 bases between the two ends. The CDR3 runs 14 residues. CDR3 in DNA: TGTGCCAGCAGCTCCCAGGCAGGGAGGCGCGAGCAGTACTTC. The encoded protein is CASSSQAGRREQYF.

This clone occurred a few times. The chain has TRBV11-1 and TRBJ1-1; D is unresolved. V lost 1 base and J 4 bases, leaving 7 bases between the germline ends. This CDR3 contains 13 residues. The V gene's germline CDR1 is SGHAT and CDR2 FQDESV (reference sequence). CDR3: CASSLVGGTEAFF. Here the CDR3 DNA reads TGTGCCAGCAGCTTAGTGGGAGGCACTGAAGCTTTCTTT.

This rearrangement joins TRBV7-8 to TRBJ2-7; no firm D call. V lost 3 bases to trimming and J lost 6 bases, with 9 bases between them. The length of the CDR3 is 12 residues. From germline, CDR1 is SGHVS and CDR2 FQNEAQ. The CDR3 nucleotides are TGTGCCAGCAGCTTGGGTAATCGCGAGCAGTACTTC. Its translation: CASSLGNREQYF. Full variable domain (remainder filled in from reference TRBV7-8 and TRBJ2-7): GAGVSQSPRYKVAKRGQDVALRCDPISGHVSLFWYQQALGQGPEFLTYFQNEAQLDKSGLPSDRFFAERPEGSVSTLKIQRTQQEDSAVYLCASSLGNREQYFGPGTRLTVT.

This chain joins TRBV28 and TRBJ2-7; TRBD1 matches 8 bases. Germline CDR1 is MDHEN and CDR2 is SYDVKM. J gave up 0 bases and V 4 bases, and 2 bases lay outside the gene matches. This CDR3 comprises 14 residues. CDR3 nucleotides: TGTGCCAGCAGTTCCGGGACAGGCTCCTACGAGCAGTACTTC. It encodes CASSSGTGSYEQYF.

In this sample, this clone turned up a few times. The chain carries TRBV19 and TRBJ2-5; TRBD2 matches 9 bases. CDR1 LNHDA and CDR2 SQIVND come from the germline V gene (reference sequence). With V trimmed by 7 bases and J by 1 base, 7 bases remained unmatched. The CDR3 runs 15 residues. Written as DNA, the CDR3 is TGTGCCAGTAACGGAGGTAGCGGGAGCCAAGAGACCCAGTACTTC. Encoded protein: CASNGGSGSQETQYF.

The chain is built from TRBV6-5 and TRBJ2-3; TRBD2 might be the D (5 bases). This CDR3 contains 16 residues. Per germline, CDR1 MNHEY and CDR2 SVGAGI. V lost 4 bases, J lost 7 bases, and 21 bases lay in between. The CDR3 nucleotides read TGTGCCAGCAGTTCCTACACTAGAGCGCCCGCCTATACGCAGTATTTT. Amino acids: CASSSYTRAPAYTQYF.

The table lists this clone with a few counts. J is TRBJ1-3 and V is TRBV6-1; D remains ambiguous. The CDR3 is 14 residues long. In germline, CDR1 is MNHNS, CDR2 SASEGT. Trimming pared 1 base from V and 1 base from J, leaving 5 bases between. The CDR3 spells CASSEGLSGNTIYF. CDR3 bases: TGTGCCAGCAGTGAAGGCTTATCTGGAAACACCATATATTTT.

This rearrangement joins TRBV2 to TRBJ1-1; D gene unclear. Trimming cost V 2 bases and J 6 bases, with 13 bases left between them. Germline assignment: CDR1 SNHLY and CDR2 FYNNEI. The CDR3 loop spans 14 amino acids. The CDR3 spells CASSERLLRSEAFF. The CDR3, as DNA: TGTGCCAGCAGTGAACGGCTTCTGAGGTCTGAAGCTTTCTTT.

The chain has TRBV18 and TRBJ2-7; 7 positions agree with TRBD1. CDR1 is KGHSH and CDR2 is LQKENI in the germline V gene. The CDR3 runs 14 residues. V lost 4 bases and J lost 0; bases outside the gene matches: 3. CDR3 region: CASSLQGNSYEQYF. CDR3 bases: TGTGCCAGCTCACTACAGGGGAACTCCTACGAGCAGTACTTC.

The gene calls are TRBV7-2 and TRBJ1-2; the D is unclear. Germline CDR1 and CDR2: SGHTA and FQGNSA. The V gene lost 1 base and the J gene lost 4 bases, with 10 bases spanning the gap. CDR3 length: 14 residues. The CDR3 nucleotides read TGTGCCAGCAGCTTAGACGGCCAGAGCTATGGCTACACCTTC. Its translation is CASSLDGQSYGYTF.

This clone was counted between two and nine times. This sequence joins TRBV9 and TRBJ2-1, with D perhaps assigned TRBD1 or TRBD2 (6 bases each). The V end lost 0 bases, the J end lost 12 bases, and 10 bases lay between the germline ends. Germline CDR1 reads SGDLS; CDR2 reads YYNGEE. CDR3 length equals 12 residues. The CDR3 sequence: CASSVDEGGQFF. The CDR3 coding sequence is TGTGCCAGCAGCGTAGACGAGGGGGGGCAGTTCTTC.

The rearrangement links TRBV29-1 to TRBJ1-1; D might be TRBD1 (5 bases). V was clipped by 1 base and J by 8 bases, with 8 bases between them. Germline CDR1 reads SQVTM; CDR2 reads ANQGSEA. The CDR3 runs to 11 residues. The chain's CDR3 is CSVEAYREAFF. CDR3 DNA sequence: TGCAGCGTTGAAGCCTACAGGGAAGCTTTCTTT. The full variable domain, rest sourced from reference TRBV29-1 and TRBJ1-1, is SAVISQKPSRDICQRGTSLTIQCQVDSQVTMMFWYRQQPGQSLTLIATANQGSEATYESGFVIDKFPISRPNLTFSTLTVSNMSPEDSSIYLCSVEAYREAFFGQGTRLTVV.

V gene TRBV20-1 combines with J gene TRBJ2-7; D may be TRBD2 (6 bases). Trimming cost V 6 bases and J 4 bases, with 10 bases left between them. The CDR3 has 11 amino acids. Per germline, CDR1 DFQATT and CDR2 SNEGSKA (reference sequence). The CDR3 is CSAVGGYEQYF. DNA for the CDR3: TGCAGTGCCGTAGGAGGGTACGAGCAGTACTTC.

A single count supports this clone. The V gene is TRBV5-1, the J gene TRBJ2-5; tentatively, D is TRBD1 or TRBD2 (8 bases each). The CDR3 runs to 15 residues. Trimming took 0 bases from V and 9 from J, leaving 18 bases between them. Germline CDR1 reads SGHRS; CDR2 reads YFSETQ. CDR3 DNA sequence: TGCGCCAGCAGCTTGGAACTAGCGGAGACAGGGGCCCAGTACTTC. Its protein is CASSLELAETGAQYF.

This rearrangement joins TRBV4-3 to TRBJ2-1; 7 positions match TRBD2. The CDR3 extends over 21 amino acids. In germline, CDR1 is LGHNA, CDR2 YSLEER. Germline trimming cut 0 bases from V and 9 bases from J; bases unmatched to any gene: 26. The DNA of the CDR3 is TGCGCCAGCAGCCAAGATTTAATAGGGACCTGGGGAACTAGTGAGCGGGGTGAGCAGTTCTTC. Encoded protein: CASSQDLIGTWGTSERGEQFF.

The sample holds a few counts of this clone. V usage is TRBV7-3 and J usage is TRBJ2-2; perhaps TRBD2 as D (6 bases). This CDR3 is built from 15 residues. V was cut by 5 bases and J by 6 bases, with 16 bases left in between. Germline-derived CDR1 and CDR2 are SGHTA and FQGTGA. In DNA, the CDR3 is TGTGCCAGCAGCCAGGAGGCAGGGAGGCCCGGGGAGCTGTTTTTT. It codes for CASSQEAGRPGELFF.

J is TRBJ2-7 and V is TRBV6-1; D is undetermined. The germline gives CDR1 MNHNS, CDR2 SASEGT. The CDR3 totals 16 residues. Trimming removed 0 bases at V and 4 bases at J, with 16 bases between. CDR3 sequence reads: CASSEALQWKAYEQYF. The CDR3 bases are TGTGCCAGCAGTGAAGCGCTTCAGTGGAAAGCGTACGAGCAGTACTTC.

The chain couples TRBV6-6 to TRBJ1-5, with 7 positions matching TRBD1. V trimming: 2 bases; J trimming: 1 base; junction bases outside the gene matches: 5. CDR3 size: 16 residues. CDR1 and CDR2 from the germline V gene are MNHNY and SVGAGI (reference sequence). CDR3 bases: TGTGCCAGCAGTTACGTCCAGGGGGAAAGCAATCAGCCCCAGCATTTT. Translation: CASSYVQGESNQPQHF.

This rearrangement joins TRBV28 to TRBJ2-1, with TRBD2 identical over 12 bases. The CDR3 extends over 17 amino acids. The germline V gene encodes CDR1 MDHEN and CDR2 SYDVKM. V gave up 8 bases and J gave up 4 bases; unmatched junction bases: 12. The CDR3 here is CASRGLAGIGRYNEQFF. CDR3 bases: TGTGCCAGCCGAGGACTAGCGGGAATCGGGCGGTACAATGAGCAGTTCTTC.

The chain couples TRBV28 to TRBJ2-5; D remains ambiguous. V lost 3 bases and J 7 bases, leaving 15 bases between the germline ends. The V gene's germline CDR1 is MDHEN and CDR2 SYDVKM. The CDR3 is 14 amino acids. CDR3 amino acids: CASSFGLDERTQYF. DNA of the CDR3: TGTGCCAGCAGTTTTGGGCTCGACGAAAGGACCCAGTACTTC.

This clone appeared once. The chain joins TRBV28 to TRBJ1-5; D is perhaps TRBD1 (5 bases). CDR3 length: 17 residues. V lost 6 bases and J 9 bases, leaving 27 bases between the germline ends. The germline CDR1 and CDR2 sequences are MDHEN and SYDVKM. The CDR3 region has the DNA TGTGCCAGCAGCCTAGTATCCGGAGGCGGGGCTGGGTGGCCCCAGCATTTT. This translates into CASSLVSGGGAGWPQHF.

This chain links TRBV14 with TRBJ2-6; D is undetermined. Germline loops: CDR1 SGHDN, CDR2 FVKESK. This CDR3 is built from 16 residues. With 0 bases removed from V and 0 bases from J, the gap between germline ends came to 6 bases. The CDR3 loop reads CASSQEANSGANVLTF. The DNA for the CDR3 is TGTGCCAGCAGCCAAGAAGCCAACTCTGGGGCCAACGTCCTGACTTTC.

The chain links TRBV9 to TRBJ2-5, with 11 bases matching TRBD1. J was trimmed by 5 bases and V by 4 bases; bases with no gene match: 7. The germline CDR1 and CDR2 sequences are SGDLS and YYNGEE. The length of the CDR3 is 15 residues. DNA of the CDR3: TGTGCCAGCAGCCTTTGGACAGGGGGCGCGGAGACCCAGTACTTC. This translates into CASSLWTGGAETQYF.

This chain connects TRBV5-1 to TRBJ2-7; D remains unclear. The V end lost 0 bases, the J end lost 0 bases, and 7 bases lay between the germline ends. The CDR3 runs to 14 residues. Germline V gene lookup returns CDR1 SGHRS and CDR2 YFSETQ. CDR3 DNA: TGCGCCAGCAGCTTGGGACTCAACTCCTACGAGCAGTACTTC. Encoded protein: CASSLGLNSYEQYF.

The chain couples TRBV30 to TRBJ1-3; a possible D gene is TRBD1 (5 bases). Germline V CDR1 and CDR2: GTSNPN, SVGIG (reference sequence). V was trimmed by 5 bases and J by 1 base, leaving 12 bases between them. CDR3 length equals 14 residues. The CDR3 coding sequence is TGTGCCTGGGGGACCTCTTTTTCTGGAAACACCATATATTTT. Translated: CAWGTSFSGNTIYF.

This rearrangement joins TRBV19 to TRBJ1-1, with 7 bases matching TRBD1. The CDR3 is 12 residues long. V gave up 2 bases and J gave up 11 bases; unmatched junction bases: 5. Germline V lookup: CDR1 LNHDA, CDR2 SQIVND (reference sequence). CDR3 in amino acids: CASSIRGGKAFF. CDR3 coding DNA: TGTGCCAGTAGTATAAGAGGGGGCAAGGCTTTCTTT.

The chain carries TRBV30 and TRBJ2-7; D remains ambiguous. Per germline, CDR1 GTSNPN and CDR2 SVGIG (reference sequence). The ends were cut back, 2 bases at V and 7 bases at J, with 12 bases in the middle. CDR3 length: 12 residues. CDR3 residues: CAWSRSKGEQYF. The CDR3 region has the DNA TGTGCCTGGAGTAGGTCGAAAGGGGAGCAGTACTTC.